The 5 T cell receptor beta chains below were found in one sample sequenced in a study of T cells in Graves' hyperthyroidism and ophthalmopathy. Amplified TCR beta CDR3 regions came from RNA transcripts. The TCR CDR3 was amplified in a first-round RT-PCR using the HTBI primer set. TCRdb re-derived calls from the multiplex PCR reads in MiXCR, one entry per CDR3 protein. There are around 600,000 distinct CDR3 sequences in the sample; 14% occur only once, and approximately 12% lies in the top ten. The sequencing input was blood. Receptors were obtained from a woman in her 50s with Graves' ophthalmopathy.

This clonotype was seen only a few times. This rearrangement joins TRBV29-1 to TRBJ1-4, with D perhaps TRBD1 (5 bases). CDR1 and CDR2 (germline): SQVTM, ANQGSEA. V was pared by 3 bases and J by 6 bases, with 14 bases between. This CDR3 is built from 14 residues. CDR3 bases: TGCAGCGTTGAGTCGCTGGGGGTGGATGAAAAACTGTTTTTT. Translating gives CSVESLGVDEKLFF.

This clonotype was found many times. The V gene is TRBV6-1, the J gene TRBJ2-5; no definite D call. Germline V gene lookup returns CDR1 MNHNS and CDR2 SASEGT. V lost 7 bases, J lost 1 base, and 22 bases lay in between. This CDR3 has 17 residues. In DNA form, the CDR3 reads TGTGCCAGCAATCCCCGACTGCGCCCTACAGTCCAAGAGACCCAGTACTTC. Amino acid sequence: CASNPRLRPTVQETQYF.

Many counts were recorded for this clonotype. The chain recombines TRBV30 with TRBJ1-4; possibly TRBD1 for D (5 bases). V was pared by 0 bases and J by 10 bases, with 6 bases between. This CDR3 has 11 residues. From germline, CDR1 is GTSNPN and CDR2 SVGIG (reference sequence). The CDR3 DNA follows: TGTGCCTGGAGTGTTGGGGGAAAACTGTTTTTT. It is translated as CAWSVGGKLFF. The full variable domain, completed using reference TRBV30 and TRBJ1-4, is SQTIHQWPATLVQPVGSPLSLECTVEGTSNPNLYWYRQAAGRGLQLLFYSVGIGQISSEVPQNLSASRPQDRQFILSSKKLLLSDSGFYLCAWSVGGKLFFGSGTQLSVL.

The table lists this clonotype with many counts. The gene calls are TRBV24-1 and TRBJ2-1; D gene ambiguous. There are 14 residues in the CDR3. V lost 0 bases, J lost 9 bases, and 11 bases lay in between. Germline assignment: CDR1 KGHDR and CDR2 SFDVKD. CDR3 in DNA: TGTGCCACCAGTGATTTGGCCAGCTCAAGTGAGCAGTTCTTC. Translation gives CATSDLASSSEQFF.

This rearrangement joins TRBV20-1 to TRBJ2-7, with a tentative D call TRBD1 (6 bases). There are 12 residues in the CDR3. Per the germline V gene, CDR1 is DFQATT and CDR2 is SNEGSKA (reference sequence). V was shortened by 4 bases and J by 6 bases, with 13 bases between the two germline ends. Here the CDR3 reads CSATIWGLEQYF. CDR3 nucleotides: TGCAGTGCTACAATTTGGGGGCTCGAGCAGTACTTC.